Sequencing of this T cell receptor (beta chain) was carried out in a study of T-cell reconstitution after alpha-beta-depleted transplantation in children. Whole-study findings and limits: Once a year had passed after transplant, T-cell counts and diversity came mostly from newly produced T cells. Reports say that about two months after transplant, the alpha-beta T cells came out of several hundred graft clones that had expanded. The origin of high day-60 TCRbeta diversity in some patients lay in surviving recipient T cells and thymic progenitors.

The CDR3 sequence is 16 residues long. CDR1 LGHDT and CDR2 YNNKEL come from the germline V gene (reference sequence). J lost 8 bases, V lost 6 bases, and 13 bases had no gene match. Many counts were recorded for this clonotype. The antigen is undetermined. Unique molecular identifiers were incorporated when the TCRbeta library was constructed. TCRdb passed the PCR reads through MiXCR, listing each CDR3 protein once. The repertoire consists of approximately 500,000 distinct CDR3 sequences, with roughly a tenth occurring once and the leading ten covering 2%. This sequence originates from a child aged 2 to 9 with inherited bone marrow failure, due to receive a stem cell transplant. The rearrangement links TRBV3-1 to TRBJ2-1; 10 bases map to TRBD2. Sequencing used PBMCs, obtained before TCRalphabeta/CD19-depleted stem cell transplant. CDR3 DNA sequence: TGTGCCAGCAGTCTCCTAGCGGGAGAGAAGGCCCATGAGCAGTTCTTC. It yields the protein CASSLLAGEKAHEQFF.